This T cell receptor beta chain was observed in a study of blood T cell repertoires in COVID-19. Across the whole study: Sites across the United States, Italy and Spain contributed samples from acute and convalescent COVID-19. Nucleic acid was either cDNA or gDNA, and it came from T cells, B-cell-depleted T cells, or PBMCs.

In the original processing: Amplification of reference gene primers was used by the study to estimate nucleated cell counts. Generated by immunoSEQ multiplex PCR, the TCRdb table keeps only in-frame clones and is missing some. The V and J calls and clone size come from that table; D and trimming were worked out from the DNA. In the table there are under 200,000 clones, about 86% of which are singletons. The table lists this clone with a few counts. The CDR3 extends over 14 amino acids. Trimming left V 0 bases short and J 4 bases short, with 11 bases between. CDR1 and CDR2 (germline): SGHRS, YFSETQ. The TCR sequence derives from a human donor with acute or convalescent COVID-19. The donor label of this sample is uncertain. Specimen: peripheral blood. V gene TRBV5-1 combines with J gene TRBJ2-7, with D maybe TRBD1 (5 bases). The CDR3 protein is CASSLEGASYEQYF. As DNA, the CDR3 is TGCGCCAGCAGCTTGGAAGGGGCGTCATACGAGCAGTACTTC.